This record concerns one TCR beta chain sequence. This specimen comes from a study of blood T cell repertoires in COVID-19. About the research overall: PBMCs, B-cell-depleted T cells, or T cells were the source of the cDNA or gDNA that made up the material.

Germline V lookup: CDR1 SGDLS, CDR2 YYNGEE. The CDR3 runs to 13 residues. Trimming took 1 base from V and 3 from J; bases not matched to a gene: 0. Per the original methods: The authors estimated nucleated cell counts from reference gene primer amplification. Profiling relied on immunoSEQ multiplex PCR, and the TCRdb table lists in-frame clones only, not all of them. V and J calls plus clone size are reproduced from that table; the DNA served to infer D and trimming. The table includes 150,000 to 200,000 clones, around nine tenths detected once. A Seattle source enrolled patients during active infection and followed them longitudinally.

The sequence derives from a woman between 65 and 79 years old with COVID-19, enrolled during active disease. The sequencing sample was made of peripheral blood. This sequence joins TRBV9 and TRBJ1-1, with 7 bases identical to TRBD1. The DNA for the CDR3 is TGTGCCAGCAGCGTACAGGGGGACACTGAAGCTTTCTTT. Protein sequence: CASSVQGDTEAFF.